This record covers a single T cell receptor (beta chain). What it binds is not known. This sample also contains other DNA sequences that code for the same CDR3. Germline V gene data show CDR1 as MNHEY and CDR2 as SMNVEV (reference sequence). The CDR3 has 12 residues. V gave up 3 bases and J gave up 6 bases, with 7 bases separating them. Sequencing was performed with immunoSEQ multiplex PCR; in TCRdb, only in-frame clones are kept and a portion is missing. This sample has 20,000 to 25,000 clones, with 84% found just once. The data were obtained in a study of OX40 agonist ivuxolimab in advanced cancers. Study in general: An anti-OX40 (CD134) antibody with agonistic activity, ivuxolimab, was administered to patients. Dose-escalation cases comprised hepatocellular carcinoma, melanoma, renal cell or head and neck cancer. Averaging about 60 years in age, with a range of roughly 20 to 79, the cohort was about 85% male. Study-level findings and limits: In general, CD8+ T cells held more expanded clones than CD4+ did, on average.

The chain couples TRBV27 to TRBJ2-3; D perhaps matches TRBD2 (6 bases). The material sequenced was CD4+ or CD8+ T cells sorted from blood, taken in a trial of the OX40 agonist ivuxolimab. This sequence was found in an adult with an advanced solid tumor such as melanoma, head and neck, liver or kidney cancer. CDR3 coding DNA: TGTGCCAGCAGTTTTCGGGGGGATACGCAGTATTTT. It yields the protein CASSFRGDTQYF.